This T cell receptor (beta chain) was recorded in a study of blood T cell repertoires in COVID-19. The overall study: In each case, the material was cDNA or gDNA derived from T cells, B-cell-depleted T cells, or PBMCs.

CDR3 size: 15 residues. Germline V gives CDR1 KGHSH, CDR2 LQKENI. Trimming left V 8 bases short and J 1 base short, with 16 bases between. Method: immunoSEQ multiplex PCR; TCRdb's copy keeps in-frame clones and lacks some. The data hold about 180,000 clones, with 86% observed a single time. This chain links TRBV18 with TRBJ2-3, with TRBD1 as a possible D gene (5 bases). The receptor's source is an older man with active or convalescent COVID-19. Sequenced sample: peripheral blood. CDR3 residues: CASSPGALGTDTQYF. The CDR3 DNA sequence: TGTGCCAGCAGCCCTGGGGCCCTGGGCACAGATACGCAGTATTTT.